The 15 T cell receptor beta chains listed next were all sequenced from one sample in a study of radiation and T cells in renal cell carcinoma (TCRdb year 2020). Receptors were amplified or captured by the immunoSEQ multiplex PCR assay. This immuneACCESS table, as held by TCRdb, lists in-frame sequences with V and J called but not all clones. Of the missing ones, under half trace to an unresolved V gene in checked studies; the others have no known cause. In this sample the table shows 20,000 or so clones, 50% to 70% of which occur a single time. Clones ranked in the top ten supply roughly 12% of the sample. The time point label on this specimen signifies: tumor resected at nephrectomy. According to the study, the label for this sample's treatment or condition signals: 15 Gy SBRT to primary tumor, nephrectomy 4 weeks later. Sequencing used tumor tissue, obtained from a patient whose treatment included radiotherapy and nephrectomy. The receptors shown here come from a man aged 45-65 years with renal cell carcinoma.

The CDR3 DNA sequence: TGTGCCACCAGCAAGGACTTGACGGAGTATGGCTACACCTTC. Translated, it gives CATSKDLTEYGYTF. The chain uses TRBV15 and TRBJ1-2; the D is unclear. V was cut by 4 bases and J by 5 bases, with 14 bases left in between. The CDR3 has 14 amino acids. Per the germline V gene, CDR1 is LNHNV and CDR2 is YYDKDF (reference sequence).

This rearrangement joins TRBV7-3 to TRBJ1-2, with 7 bases aligning to TRBD1. V lost 2 bases to trimming and J lost 6 bases; unmatched junction nucleotides: 3. CDR3 size: 13 residues. The germline V gene encodes CDR1 SGHTA and CDR2 FQGTGA. The CDR3 nucleotides read TGTGCCAGCAGCTTACTTGGACAGGATGGCTACACCTTC. Translation: CASSLLGQDGYTF.

The chain combines TRBV6-6 with TRBJ2-1, with 10 bases lining up with TRBD2. The trim removed 5 bases at V and 8 bases at J, leaving 9 bases unmatched. The CDR3 covers 15 residues. Germline V gene lookup returns CDR1 MNHNY and CDR2 SVGAGI (reference sequence). The CDR3 loop reads CASSPTGTSVYEQFF. The CDR3 coding sequence is TGTGCCAGCAGTCCGACCGGGACTAGCGTGTATGAGCAGTTCTTC.

By sample share, this clone is medium-sized. J is TRBJ2-7 and V is TRBV5-1, with 7 bases fitting TRBD1. CDR1 is SGHRS, CDR2 YFSETQ, per germline. V trimming: 3 bases; J trimming: 3 bases; junction bases outside the gene matches: 6. The CDR3 covers 14 residues. Written as DNA, the CDR3 is TGCGCCAGCAGCTCGGGACAGCTTAACTACGAGCAGTACTTC. Translated: CASSSGQLNYEQYF. Complete variable domain (other parts from reference TRBV5-1 and TRBJ2-7): KAGVTQTPRYLIKTRGQQVTLSCSPISGHRSVSWYQQTPGQGLQFLFEYFSETQRNKGNFPGRFSGRQFSNSRSEMNVSTLELGDSALYLCASSSGQLNYEQYFGPGTRLTVT.

The rearrangement links TRBV7-9 to TRBJ2-7, with D perhaps given as TRBD1 or TRBD2 (5 bases each). This CDR3 is 14 amino acids long. Trimming removed 0 bases at V and 3 bases at J, with 9 bases between. Germline lookup yields CDR1 SEHNR and CDR2 FQNEAQ (reference sequence). DNA of the CDR3: TGTGCCAGCAGCTTAGCGGGGGTTCGCTACGAGCAGTACTTC. Translation gives CASSLAGVRYEQYF. The whole variable domain, remainder taken from reference TRBV7-9 and TRBJ2-7, is DTGVSQNPRHKITKRGQNVTFRCDPISEHNRLYWYRQTLGQGPEFLTYFQNEAQLEKSRLLSDRFSAERPKGSFSTLEIQRTEQGDSAMYLCASSLAGVRYEQYFGPGTRLTVT.

The gene calls are TRBV27 and TRBJ1-5; 12 nucleotides line up with TRBD1. The CDR3 has 18 residues. CDR1 MNHEY and CDR2 SMNVEV come from the germline V gene (reference sequence). Losses at the gene ends were 5 bases for V and 4 bases for J; bases not matched to a gene: 12. The CDR3 nucleotides read TGTGCCAGCAGTCTAAAGGGAGGGACAGGGGGCTTTAATCAGCCCCAGCATTTT. It encodes CASSLKGGTGGFNQPQHF.

The J gene is TRBJ2-2, the V gene TRBV5-1; TRBD1 aligns across 8 bases. V gave up 0 bases and J gave up 5 bases; unmatched junction bases: 15. The CDR3 spans 19 residues. CDR1 is SGHRS, CDR2 YFSETQ, per germline. For the CDR3, the DNA is TGCGCCAGCAGCTTGGCCTTATCAGGGGGCGTTGAAGGTACCGGGGAGCTGTTTTTT. As protein: CASSLALSGGVEGTGELFF.

This clone was seen only once. The V and J genes are TRBV9 and TRBJ2-3, with 9 bases aligning to TRBD2. The CDR3 loop spans 15 amino acids. The ends lost 2 bases at V and 4 bases at J; junction bases unmatched: 5. Germline CDR1 is SGDLS and CDR2 is YYNGEE. CDR3 sequence reads: CASSVRREGSDTQYF. In DNA, the CDR3 is TGTGCCAGCAGCGTCCGGCGGGAGGGGTCAGATACGCAGTATTTT.

The J gene is TRBJ2-1, the V gene TRBV5-1; no clear D. V dropped 0 bases and J dropped 1 base, with 8 bases sitting between them. There are 15 residues in the CDR3. Germline values: CDR1 SGHRS, CDR2 YFSETQ. Here the CDR3 reads CASSLDMVSYNEQFF. The CDR3 bases are TGCGCCAGCAGCTTGGATATGGTTTCCTACAATGAGCAGTTCTTC.

This clone was seen a handful of times. The CDR3 DNA sequence: TGTGCCAGCAGACGAGACCTCACAGGGAACTATGGCTACACCTTC. Its translation is CASRRDLTGNYGYTF. The rearrangement links TRBV7-9 to TRBJ1-2, with D tentatively TRBD1 (6 bases). The CDR3 runs 15 residues. The germline gives CDR1 SEHNR, CDR2 FQNEAQ (reference sequence). V was shortened by 6 bases and J by 2 bases, with 16 bases between the two germline ends.

This rearrangement joins TRBV28 to TRBJ2-7; no firm D call. CDR1 is MDHEN, CDR2 SYDVKM, per germline. Trimming took 8 bases from V and 1 from J, leaving 9 bases between them. The length of the CDR3 is 12 residues. The CDR3, as DNA: TGTGCCAGCGGCAGGCAGTCCTACGAGCAGTACTTC. It encodes CASGRQSYEQYF. The variable domain in full, completed from reference TRBV28 and TRBJ2-7, reads DVKVTQSSRYLVKRTGEKVFLECVQDMDHENMFWYRQDPGLGLRLIYFSYDVKMKEKGDIPEGYSVSREKKERFSLILESASTNQTSMYLCASGRQSYEQYFGPGTRLTVT.

This clone was detected a few times. This chain joins TRBV9 and TRBJ2-3, with 13 bases aligning to TRBD2. The CDR3 spans 16 residues. Germline CDR1 and CDR2: SGDLS and YYNGEE. The trim removed 3 bases at V and 2 bases at J, leaving 3 bases unmatched. CDR3 residues: CASSEGLAGYTDTQYF. The DNA for the CDR3 is TGTGCCAGCAGCGAGGGACTAGCGGGATACACAGATACGCAGTATTTT.

The chain combines TRBV7-2 with TRBJ2-1; perhaps TRBD2 as D (5 bases). The V end was cut by 2 bases, the J end by 5 bases, with 13 bases between. The length of the CDR3 is 15 residues. Germline V gene sequence: CDR1 SGHTA, CDR2 FQGNSA. The CDR3 here is CASSLSGGQHNEQFF. DNA of the CDR3: TGTGCCAGCAGCTTATCGGGCGGGCAACACAATGAGCAGTTCTTC.

The chain uses TRBV20-1 and TRBJ2-3, with D maybe TRBD2 (6 bases). Germline CDR1 is DFQATT and CDR2 is SNEGSKA (reference sequence). The CDR3 has 11 amino acids. Trimming took 1 base from V and 9 from J, leaving 8 bases between them. This CDR3 reads CSARVGGTQYF. Written as DNA, the CDR3 is TGCAGTGCTAGAGTCGGAGGGACGCAGTATTTT.

The chain employs TRBV9 and TRBJ2-5, with 7 positions matching TRBD1. The CDR3 has 13 residues. Germline assignment: CDR1 SGDLS and CDR2 YYNGEE. J gave up 3 bases and V 6 bases, and 5 bases lay outside the gene matches. The chain's CDR3 is CASTPGTEETQYF. CDR3 in DNA: TGTGCCAGCACCCCCGGGACAGAAGAGACCCAGTACTTC.